This T cell receptor beta chain was sequenced for a study of shared clonotypes between healthy human individuals. About this clone: Its antigen is unidentified.

Overall study results and limits: With few donors, the genetic and exposure-history diversity represented was limited. Clonotype sharing across donors was expected to vary with sequencing depth. Naive subsets tended to show greater estimated richness than memory subsets.

Sequencing used immunoSEQ multiplex PCR; TCRdb keeps in-frame clones, though not all of them. The sample includes about 2.4 million clones, 93% of them seen just once. The CDR3 contains 16 residues. The V end lost 0 bases, the J end lost 0 bases, and 8 bases lay between the germline ends. The germline V gene encodes CDR1 MNHEY and CDR2 SVGAGI. This sequence originates from a man aged 18-30 years in good health. Some clones in this sample may be carry-over from other donors' samples. The rearrangement uses TRBV6-5 and TRBJ1-4; D gene uncertain. The sequenced material came from naive CD4+ T cells from PBMCs. Subset of the sample: CD45RA+ positively selected. This chain's CDR3 is CASSYSSVATNEKLFF. The DNA of the CDR3 is TGTGCCAGCAGTTACTCGAGTGTTGCAACTAATGAAAAACTGTTTTTT.